This entry features one T cell receptor (beta chain) sequence. J gave up 4 bases and V 0 bases, and 7 bases lay outside the gene matches. The CDR3 consists of 16 residues. The germline CDR1 and CDR2 sequences are SGHTS and YDEGEE. PCR was performed using 60 Vbeta and 13 Jbeta primers. Generated by immunoSEQ multiplex PCR, the TCRdb table keeps only in-frame clones and is missing some. The sample has about 200,000 clones, 65% to 90% seen once. The data originate from a study of cytomegalovirus exposure and HLA in healthy donors. The sequencing input was PBMCs. The chain is built from TRBV5-8 and TRBJ2-3; 8 bases align to TRBD2. This sequence was found in a woman between 50 and 59 years old in good health and CMV-seronegative. The CDR3 DNA follows: TGTGCCAGCAGCTTGGTACGCGGGAGGAGTTCAGATACGCAGTATTTT. Protein: CASSLVRGRSSDTQYF.